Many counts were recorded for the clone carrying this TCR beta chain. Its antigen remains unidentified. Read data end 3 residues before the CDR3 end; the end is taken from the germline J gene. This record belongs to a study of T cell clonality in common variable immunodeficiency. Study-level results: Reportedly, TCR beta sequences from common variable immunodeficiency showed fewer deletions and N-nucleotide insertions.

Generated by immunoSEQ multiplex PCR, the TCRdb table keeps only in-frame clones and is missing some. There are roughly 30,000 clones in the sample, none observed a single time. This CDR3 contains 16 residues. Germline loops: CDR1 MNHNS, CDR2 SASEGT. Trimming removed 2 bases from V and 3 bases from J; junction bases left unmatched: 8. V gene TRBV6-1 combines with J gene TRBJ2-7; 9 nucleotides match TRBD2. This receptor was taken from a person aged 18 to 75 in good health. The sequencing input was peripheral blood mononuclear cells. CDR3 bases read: TGTGCCAGCAGTGAATCACTAGCGGGCGGAATCTACGAG. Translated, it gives CASSESLAGGIYE. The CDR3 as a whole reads CASSESLAGGIYEQYF.